This TCR beta chain was profiled in a study of T cells in localized non-small cell lung cancer (TCRdb year 2020). For context, the study as a whole: The study analyzed T cell repertoires of 200 to 300 early-stage NSCLC patients, comparing tumors and uninvolved tumor-adjacent lungs. All 236 NSCLC patients in the cohort were treatment-naive and had localized lung tumors that were resected. A mean age of about 66 years was recorded for the NSCLC patients, of whom around 140 were male and some 99 were female.

The CDR3 covers 16 residues, taking in both the cysteine and the phenylalanine. Only CDR3 DNA is held: 48 bases, read in frame from base 1. V is cut back by 3 bases and J by 2 bases, with 4 bases in the junction unmatched. Taken from the germline V gene (reference sequence), the CDR1 and CDR2 loops are LNHDA and SQIVND. Two independent pathologists confirmed that the uninvolved adjacent lung, which was taken at least 2 cm from the tumor margin, was free of atypia. At diagnosis, peripheral blood, uninvolved tumor-adjacent lung and tumor were collected and stored as a combination of fresh-frozen and FFPE material. TCR beta CDR3 regions were sequenced from DNA using the immunoSEQ Assay. The published analysis was carried out like this. T cell density was computed as TCR beta template counts normalized to usable DNA estimated by amplifying housekeeping genes. Richness was estimated with the preseqR package, extrapolating to 400,000 templates for PBMC samples and 120,000 templates for tissue samples. Clonality was calculated as one minus Pielou's evenness. Differential abundance testing on productive amino-acid clonotypes, with a minimum total count of 5 and an alpha of 0.1, was used to identify tissue-enriched TCRs. The Jaccard Index and the Morisita Overlap Index were used to quantify repertoire overlap between compartments. GLIPH grouped TCR beta CDR3s together with public tetramer-defined viral CDR3s, and a viral motif had to include at least three viral sequences and show V-gene enrichment. TCRdb re-hosts the immuneACCESS table, in-frame sequences only. Its copies lack some clones; in the studies checked, an unresolved V gene accounts for under half of them, and the cause for the rest is not known. V and J calls and clone size are those listed in that table; D and trimming were worked out from the DNA. This sample holds about 2,800 clones; over 25% were observed only once. The leading ten clones occupy approximately 13% of the sample.

Overall study results and their limits: Higher blood T cell density associated with longer overall survival, while higher adjacent-lung clonality associated with shorter survival. Because multi-region sequencing of the tumors was not done, intratumor heterogeneity could not be ruled out. Uninvolved tumor-adjacent lung showed the highest T cell clonality, higher than tumor, which suggests more focused antigenic responses in the adjacent lung. Since the design was exploratory, TCR variables were selected using unadjusted p-values with no false-discovery rate correction. A median of around 57 of the top 100 tumor clones were detected in paired uninvolved adjacent lung, and approximately 28 of these tumor clones were also found among the top 100 clones of the paired uninvolved adjacent lung.

On this clone: The antigen it binds to is not known. Base qualities are not recorded, but no much larger clone differs from it by a single base.

The source of this sequence is a male donor aged 60 or over with stage II lung adenocarcinoma. Sequencing used normal lung tissue next to the tumor, obtained before any cancer treatment. The V gene is TRBV19 and the J gene is TRBJ2-5, with 12 middle bases fitting TRBD2. The CDR3 corresponds to CASSISLAGGQETQYF. Read as DNA, the sequence is TGTGCCAGTAGTATTTCACTAGCGGGAGGTCAAGAGACCCAGTACTTC.